This TCR beta chain was obtained from a study of OX40 agonist ivuxolimab in advanced cancers. Only in-frame clones appear in the TCRdb table, and some are missing; sequencing was by immunoSEQ multiplex PCR. This table has 85,000 to 130,000 clones, less than 95% appearing once. Notes on the study in general: Expanded clones tended on average to be more numerous among CD8+ T cells than CD4+. Undetermined was the antigen specificity of the expanded peripheral T cells. Nonresponders, in some cases, also had low normalized T-cell clonal expansion.

In its sample, this clone was seen once. Its matching antigen is unknown. The receptor was derived from an adult with an advanced solid tumor such as melanoma, head and neck, liver or kidney cancer. The starting material was CD4+ or CD8+ T cells sorted from blood, obtained in a trial of the OX40 agonist ivuxolimab.

The CDR3, as DNA: TGCAGCGCACAAAAAGCGGGAGGGCAGTACTTC. This codes for CSAQKAGGQYF. The chain combines TRBV29-1 with TRBJ2-7; 9 bases fit TRBD2. V gave up 7 bases and J gave up 9 bases; unmatched junction bases: 7. Germline lookup yields CDR1 SQVTM and CDR2 ANQGSEA. The CDR3 has 11 residues.